The T cell receptor beta chain under discussion was sequenced for a study of T cell responses to AZD1222 COVID-19 vaccine. The study's findings and limits: Once two AZD1222 doses were given, Spike-specific TCR breadth and depth went up. White British ancestry dominated among donors, who included more females, and clonal diversity was possibly underestimated.

For this clone: The antigen is undetermined.

Here immunoSEQ multiplex PCR was the method, and the copy in TCRdb shows in-frame clones only, minus some. The table records 66,000 or so clones, about four fifths of them present only once. This specimen consisted of peripheral blood, obtained on day 0 of MenACWY control vaccination. This clonotype originated in an adult in good health.

The CDR3 bases are TGTGCCAGCAGTGGATCCGGGACTAGCGGGAGGTCTACCTACGAGCAGTACTTC. This gives the protein CASSGSGTSGRSTYEQYF. The chain has TRBV6-6 and TRBJ2-7; TRBD2 agrees at 15 bases. Germline V gene sequence: CDR1 MNHNY, CDR2 SVGAGI (reference sequence). Trimming at V came to 5 bases and at J to 2 bases, leaving 10 bases not matched to a gene. The CDR3 extends over 18 amino acids.